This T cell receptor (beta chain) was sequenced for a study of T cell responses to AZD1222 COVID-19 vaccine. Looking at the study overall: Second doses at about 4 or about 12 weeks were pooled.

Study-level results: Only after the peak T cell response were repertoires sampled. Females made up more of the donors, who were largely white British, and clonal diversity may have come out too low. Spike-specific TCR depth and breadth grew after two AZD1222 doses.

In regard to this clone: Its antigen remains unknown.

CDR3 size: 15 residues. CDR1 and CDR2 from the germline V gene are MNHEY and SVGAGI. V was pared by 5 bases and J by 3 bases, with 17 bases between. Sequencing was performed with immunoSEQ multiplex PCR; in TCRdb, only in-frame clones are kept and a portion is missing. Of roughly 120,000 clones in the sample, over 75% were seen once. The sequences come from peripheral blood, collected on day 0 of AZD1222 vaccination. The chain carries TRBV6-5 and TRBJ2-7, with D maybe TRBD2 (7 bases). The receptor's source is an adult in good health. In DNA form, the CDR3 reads TGTGCCAGCAGTATCATGGGGGAGGGGGACTACGAGCAGTACTTC. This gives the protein CASSIMGEGDYEQYF.